This note documents a single T cell receptor (beta chain) sequence. Using immunoSEQ multiplex PCR, the repertoire was profiled, and TCRdb retains in-frame clones only, with some absent. Here the sample spans about 330,000 clones, 70% to 90% being singletons. From germline, CDR1 is MNHEY and CDR2 SVGAGI. The CDR3 is made up of 11 amino acids. V was shortened by 6 bases and J by 8 bases, with 10 bases between the two germline ends. This entry comes from a study of blood T cell repertoires in COVID-19. Study details: Sources were T cells, B-cell-depleted T cells, or PBMCs; the material itself was cDNA or gDNA.

The sequence derives from a human donor in a cohort sampled during active COVID-19. The sample comprised peripheral blood. This chain links TRBV6-5 with TRBJ1-1; D is unresolved. The chain's CDR3 is CASSEVGEAFF. The CDR3 nucleotides are TGTGCCAGCAGCGAGGTCGGAGAAGCTTTCTTT.